The clone carrying this T cell receptor (beta chain) has more than one count but fewer than ten. TCRdb reprocessed the PCR reads via MiXCR. The sample has approximately 28,000 clones, about 15% seen once. All patients reached thyroid surgery having received no treatment beforehand. The data belong to a study of metastatic and nonmetastatic thyroid tumors. There are 12 residues in the CDR3. Germline loops: CDR1 SQVTM, CDR2 ANQGSEA. V was shortened by 5 bases and J by 1 base, with 8 bases between the two germline ends. What was sequenced was blood. The chain carries TRBV29-1 and TRBJ2-5, with unresolved D. This TCR derives from a male donor with papillary thyroid cancer or a benign thyroid nodule (not recorded which). Some clones in this sample may be carry-over from other donors' samples. CDR3 in DNA: TGCAGCGTTCACGTTAGCCAAGAGACCCAGTACTTC. Translating it yields CSVHVSQETQYF.